This T cell receptor (beta chain) was identified in a study of graft-versus-host responses after intestinal transplantation. Germline assignment: CDR1 SGHVS and CDR2 FQNEAQ. The CDR3 is made up of 8 amino acids. This table comes from immunoSEQ multiplex PCR, and its TCRdb copy is limited to in-frame clones, with some not included. The sample has just over 9,000 clones, about 30% seen once. Irradiated stimulators labeled with violet dye, around 200,000 in number, were plated with around 200,000 CFSE-labeled responders. A word on this clone: The junction shows a germline mismatch at one end, possibly a read error.

Whole-study results and caveats: The authors found GvH clones in recipient marrow, some appearing first in ileum or blood.

The receptor's source is a human patient who was an organ donor for intestinal transplantation. The sample was alloreactive CD8+ T cells from a mixed lymphocyte reaction culture, taken before transplantation. This sample's subset: CFSE-low proliferating T cells sorted from approximately six-day pre-transplant mixed lymphocyte reaction (GvH or HvG direction). V gene TRBV7-8 combines with J gene TRBJ2-5; no firm D call. CDR3 in DNA: TGTGCCAGCAAACCCACTCACTTC. Protein product: CASKPTHF.